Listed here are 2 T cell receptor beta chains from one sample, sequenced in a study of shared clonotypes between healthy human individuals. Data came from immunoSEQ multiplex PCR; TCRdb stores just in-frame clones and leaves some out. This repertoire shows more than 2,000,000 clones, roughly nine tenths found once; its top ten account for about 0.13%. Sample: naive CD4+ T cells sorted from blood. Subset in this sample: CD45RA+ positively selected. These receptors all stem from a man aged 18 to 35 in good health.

DNA of the CDR3: TGCGCCAGCACGGGGGAAGGGTTATTTGATGAGCAGTTCTTC. Translated: CASTGEGLFDEQFF. The chain employs TRBV5-1 and TRBJ2-1; maybe TRBD2 (6 bases). The germline V gene encodes CDR1 SGHRS and CDR2 YFSETQ. Trimming pared 6 bases from V and 8 bases from J, leaving 18 bases between. The CDR3 extends over 14 amino acids.

This CDR3 is CASSRELTDTQYF. The CDR3 region has the DNA TGCGCCAGCAGCCGGGAACTCACAGATACGCAGTATTTT. This chain joins TRBV4-1 and TRBJ2-3; D is uncertain. Germline CDR1 and CDR2: MGHRA and YSYEKL. CDR3 length equals 13 residues. V dropped 4 bases and J dropped 2 bases, with 7 bases sitting between them.